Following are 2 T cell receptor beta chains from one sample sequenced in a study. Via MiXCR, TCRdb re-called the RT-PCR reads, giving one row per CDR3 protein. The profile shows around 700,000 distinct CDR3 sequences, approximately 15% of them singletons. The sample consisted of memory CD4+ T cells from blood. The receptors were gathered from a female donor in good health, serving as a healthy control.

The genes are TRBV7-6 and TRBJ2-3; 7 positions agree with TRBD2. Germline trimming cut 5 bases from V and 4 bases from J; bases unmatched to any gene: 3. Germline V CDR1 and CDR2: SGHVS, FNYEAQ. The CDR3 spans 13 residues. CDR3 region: CASSAGLADTQYF. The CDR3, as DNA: TGTGCCAGCAGCGCCGGACTAGCAGATACGCAGTATTTT.

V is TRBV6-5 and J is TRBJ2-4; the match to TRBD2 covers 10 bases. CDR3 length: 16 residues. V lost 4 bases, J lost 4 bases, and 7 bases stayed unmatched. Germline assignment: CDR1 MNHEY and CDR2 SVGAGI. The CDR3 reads CASSSWEAGGKNIQYF. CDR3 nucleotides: TGTGCCAGCAGTTCCTGGGAAGCGGGGGGGAAAAACATTCAGTACTTC.